Sequencing of this T cell receptor (beta chain) was carried out in a study of T cell changes during pregnancy in multiple sclerosis. The data were produced by immunoSEQ multiplex PCR, yet TCRdb's version contains in-frame clones alone and is incomplete. This repertoire shows about 86,000 clones, roughly 90% found once; its top ten account for 1.5% to 2%. V was trimmed by 0 bases and J by 1 base, leaving 14 bases between them. This CDR3 contains 17 residues. The germline V gene encodes CDR1 LGHNA and CDR2 YSLEER. This specimen was peripheral blood, taken in the first trimester of pregnancy. This sequence was found in a female donor in good health, enrolled as a control in a pregnancy study. J is TRBJ2-3 and V is TRBV4-3; D is possibly TRBD2 (6 bases). CDR3 protein: CASSQEPGGGGTDTQYF. As DNA, the CDR3 is TGCGCCAGCAGCCAAGAGCCCGGGGGTGGGGGCACAGATACGCAGTATTTT.